Detailed here is one T cell receptor (beta chain). Its antigen is not known. The CDR3 length is 16 residues. Trimming left V 2 bases short and J 2 bases short, with 18 bases between. In germline, CDR1 is DFQATT, CDR2 SNEGSKA (reference sequence). Genomic DNA, serving as template, underwent TCR beta VDJ and CDR3 profiling. One entry per CDR3 protein results from TCRdb running MiXCR on the reads. Of about 240,000 distinct CDR3 sequences listed, approximately 50% are singletons. The sample comes from a study of CD8+CD57+ T cells in acquired aplastic anemia. For the study at large: Sorted CD4+ and CD8+ cells yielded DNA averaging approximately 3.4 ug. Study-wide results and limits: Found in both controls and patients were 25 to 35 CD8+ CDR3 sequences.

Those patients picked for sequencing had displayed CD8+CD57+ cell expansion on flow cytometry. The receptor comes from a human donor with aplastic anemia. This chain links TRBV20-1 with TRBJ2-5; D ambiguous. The sequenced material came from sorted CD4+, CD8+, or CD8+CD57+ T cells (not recorded which) from PBMCs. CDR3 sequence reads: CSARIRNLAEQETQYF. The CDR3 nucleotides are TGCAGTGCTAGAATCCGTAATTTGGCAGAACAAGAGACCCAGTACTTC.